This T cell receptor (beta chain) was captured in a study of blood T cell repertoires in COVID-19. Overall study: The origin of the acute and convalescent COVID-19 samples was the United States, Italy and Spain. PBMCs, B-cell-depleted T cells, or T cells provided the cDNA or gDNA that made up the material.

Methods used by the authors: Amplification of reference gene primers was used by the study to estimate nucleated cell counts. Produced via immunoSEQ multiplex PCR; TCRdb's table is partial and in-frame only. D and trimming were read from the DNA, whereas the V and J calls and clone size are those reported in that table. The repertoire includes 150,000 to 200,000 clones, about 75% of them detected once, and less than 30% sits in the top ten. The CDR3 extends over 13 amino acids. The germline CDR1 and CDR2 sequences are SNHLY and FYNNEI. V was clipped by 8 bases and J by 4 bases, with 14 bases between them.

The rearrangement joins TRBV2 to TRBJ1-1; D call uncertain. This receptor was obtained from a woman aged 65 to 85 with acute or convalescent COVID-19. Sequences were obtained from peripheral blood. CDR3 region: CASQREGSTEAFF. CDR3 sequence (DNA): TGTGCCAGCCAAAGAGAGGGCAGCACTGAAGCTTTCTTT.